Each of the 2 T cell receptor beta chains below was sequenced from the same sample in a study of regulatory T cells in long-lasting Graves disease. Specified time point: persistent/refractory GD, antithyroid drugs over 5 years with positive TRAb. After RNA was extracted from PBMCs, the TCR library was made from it. Investigators prepared the TCR beta libraries by applying iRepertoire HTBI primers and Arm-PCR of CDR3 regions. MiXCR, applied by TCRdb to the multiplex PCR reads, yields one record per CDR3 protein. The sample has roughly 400,000 distinct CDR3 sequences, over 20% seen once; the top ten hold roughly an eighth. The sample in question was peripheral blood mononuclear cells (PBMCs), obtained when the disease was refractory, from a patient treated with antithyroid drugs. The source is a female donor with Graves disease.

In its sample, this clonotype was seen many times. The CDR3 nucleotides are TGTGCCAGCAACCCTGCAGGCAGTCTGAACACTGAAGCTTTCTTT. This gives the protein CASNPAGSLNTEAFF. The chain is built from TRBV11-2 and TRBJ1-1; D is uncertain. The CDR3 has 15 residues. The germline CDR1 and CDR2 sequences are SGHAT and FQNNGV. With 7 bases removed from V and 0 bases from J, the gap between germline ends came to 15 bases.

The V gene is TRBV7-3, the J gene TRBJ2-6; 8 nucleotides agree with TRBD1. Germline-derived CDR1 and CDR2 are SGHTA and FQGTGA. With 6 bases clipped from V and 0 bases from J, the junction kept 7 bases outside the gene matches. The CDR3 length is 17 residues. This CDR3 is CASRDRAWSSGANVLTF. CDR3 DNA sequence: TGTGCCAGCAGGGACAGGGCCTGGTCCTCTGGGGCCAACGTCCTGACTTTC.